This TCR beta chain was obtained from a study of blood T cell repertoires in COVID-19. Looking at the study overall: Whether acute or convalescent, the COVID-19 samples came from the United States, Italy and Spain. T cells, B-cell-depleted T cells, or PBMCs supplied cDNA or gDNA.

The ends lost 2 bases at V and 6 bases at J; junction bases unmatched: 4. Germline assignment: CDR1 MNHEY and CDR2 SVGAGI. This CDR3 is 14 amino acids long. Source study methods: By means of reference gene primer amplification, nucleated cell counts were estimated. Clones were sequenced by immunoSEQ multiplex PCR, and TCRdb holds only the in-frame ones, with some missing. V and J calls and clone size are those listed in that table; D and trimming were worked out from the DNA. The sample includes more than 300,000 clones, 87% seen only once; the top ten take nearly 6.5%. The Seattle patients, enrolled during active infection, were followed longitudinally.

The sequence came from a woman between 45 and 60 years old with COVID-19, enrolled during active disease. This chain connects TRBV6-5 to TRBJ1-1, with TRBD1 matching over 9 bases. Sequenced material: peripheral blood. The CDR3 here is CASSYGTGGPEAFF. In DNA, the CDR3 is TGTGCCAGCAGTTACGGTACAGGGGGCCCTGAAGCTTTCTTT.